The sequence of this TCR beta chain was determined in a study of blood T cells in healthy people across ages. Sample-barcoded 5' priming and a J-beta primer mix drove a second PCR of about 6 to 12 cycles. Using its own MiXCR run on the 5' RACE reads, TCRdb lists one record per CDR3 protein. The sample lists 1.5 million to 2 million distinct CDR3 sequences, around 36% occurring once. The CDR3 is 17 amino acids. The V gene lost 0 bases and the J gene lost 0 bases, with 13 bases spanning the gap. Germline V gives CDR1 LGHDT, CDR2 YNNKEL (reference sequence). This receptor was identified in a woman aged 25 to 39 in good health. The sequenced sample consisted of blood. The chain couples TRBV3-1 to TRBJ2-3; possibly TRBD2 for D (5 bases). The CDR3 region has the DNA TGTGCCAGCAGCCAAGATCGGGGTGCCACTAGCACAGATACGCAGTATTTT. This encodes CASSQDRGATSTDTQYF.